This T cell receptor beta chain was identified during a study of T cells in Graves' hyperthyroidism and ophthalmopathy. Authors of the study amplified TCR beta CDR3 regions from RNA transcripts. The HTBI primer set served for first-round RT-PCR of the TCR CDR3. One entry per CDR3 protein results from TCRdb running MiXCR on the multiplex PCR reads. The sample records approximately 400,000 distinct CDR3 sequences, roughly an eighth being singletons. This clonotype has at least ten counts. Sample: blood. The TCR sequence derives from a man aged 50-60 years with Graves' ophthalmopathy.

The CDR3 sequence: CSVTRNYEQYF. The CDR3, as DNA: TGCAGCGTCACTAGAAACTACGAGCAGTACTTC. The chain couples TRBV29-1 to TRBJ2-7; D may be TRBD2 (5 bases). Germline CDR1 reads SQVTM; CDR2 reads ANQGSEA. This CDR3 is 11 amino acids long. V lost 6 bases and J lost 3, with 9 bases in between.